Listed here are 10 T cell receptor beta chains from one sample, sequenced in a study of PD-1 and CTLA-4 blockade in melanoma. The protocol was immunoSEQ multiplex PCR, while the TCRdb copy is restricted to in-frame clones and leaves out a portion. This sample yields 32,000 or so clones, of which about 89% are seen a single time; approximately 8.5% belongs to the top ten. The specimen comprised CD8+ T cells from peripheral blood, sampled before anti-PD-1 treatment. These receptor sequences come from a human donor with melanoma.

The DNA of the CDR3 is TGCAGCGTTGAAGATACGGGACAGGGGGAGGTAAAACTGTTTTTT. Its translation is CSVEDTGQGEVKLFF. The chain recombines TRBV29-1 with TRBJ1-4, with 11 bases matching TRBD1. V lost 0 bases to trimming and J lost 10 bases; unmatched junction nucleotides: 7. Germline assignment: CDR1 SQVTM and CDR2 ANQGSEA. The CDR3 has 15 residues.

This chain joins TRBV28 and TRBJ2-1, with 7 bases matching TRBD1. Germline V CDR1 and CDR2: MDHEN, SYDVKM. The CDR3 sequence is 15 residues long. Unmatched junction bases numbered 9, after V lost 5 bases and J lost 5 bases. CDR3 in amino acids: CASSPLTGVDNEQFF. In DNA, the CDR3 is TGTGCCAGCAGTCCCCTCACAGGGGTGGACAATGAGCAGTTCTTC.

This sequence joins TRBV10-1 and TRBJ1-1, with a tentative D call TRBD1 (6 bases). The CDR3 contains 15 residues. Germline CDR1 WNHNN, CDR2 SYGVQD (reference sequence). The ends were cut back, 2 bases at V and 3 bases at J, with 13 bases in the middle. CDR3 in DNA: TGCGCCAGCAGTGAGAGGGGGGGCTCGGACACTGAAGCTTTCTTT. Amino acid sequence: CASSERGGSDTEAFF.

J is TRBJ2-7 and V is TRBV29-1, with TRBD1 identical over 11 bases. Germline loops: CDR1 SQVTM, CDR2 ANQGSEA. CDR3 size: 14 residues. V dropped 2 bases and J dropped 7; count of bases not matched to a gene: 7. The CDR3 spells CSVESGQGAEEQYF. CDR3 DNA sequence: TGCAGCGTTGAATCAGGACAGGGGGCGGAAGAGCAGTACTTC.

The V call is TRBV30, the J call TRBJ2-7, with unresolved D. V lost 3 bases and J 0 bases, leaving 6 bases between the germline ends. The CDR3 totals 12 residues. Germline V gene lookup returns CDR1 GTSNPN and CDR2 SVGIG (reference sequence). CDR3 region: CAWRHVSYEQYF. CDR3 bases: TGTGCCTGGAGACACGTCTCCTACGAGCAGTACTTC.

The chain combines TRBV7-9 with TRBJ1-1; D gene ambiguous. Germline assignment: CDR1 SEHNR and CDR2 FQNEAQ (reference sequence). Between the trimmed V and J ends, which lost 7 bases and 3 bases, there was a span of 9 bases. The CDR3 spans 12 residues. DNA of the CDR3: TGTGCCAGCACCCCCTCTGACACTGAAGCTTTCTTT. This gives the protein CASTPSDTEAFF.

The chain has TRBV6-4 and TRBJ2-1, with 8 bases identical to TRBD1. The CDR3 has 15 residues. Per the germline V gene, CDR1 is MRHNA and CDR2 is SNTAGT. Losses at the gene ends were 6 bases for V and 6 bases for J; bases not matched to a gene: 10. Here the CDR3 reads CASRMTGEASNEQFF. The DNA of the CDR3 is TGTGCCAGCAGGATGACAGGGGAAGCGAGCAATGAGCAGTTCTTC.

This chain's CDR3 is CASSPRDDYSPLHF. The CDR3 DNA is TGTGCCAGCAGCCCCCGTGACGACTATTCACCCCTCCACTTT. The V gene is TRBV27, the J gene TRBJ1-6; D is undetermined. There are 14 residues in the CDR3. Trimming took 6 bases from V and 8 from J, leaving 14 bases between them. In germline, CDR1 is MNHEY, CDR2 SMNVEV (reference sequence).

The CDR3 DNA reads TGTGCCAGCAGTGAGGACAGTTCGGCGGGTTACGAGCAGTACTTC. Protein: CASSEDSSAGYEQYF. The rearrangement links TRBV6-1 to TRBJ2-7; TRBD1 is a possible D gene (6 bases). The germline gives CDR1 MNHNS, CDR2 SASEGT. Deletions cut 3 bases from V and 4 bases from J, with 16 bases between. This CDR3 spans 15 amino acids.

The rearrangement links TRBV27 to TRBJ2-1; D is unclear. V was shortened by 5 bases and J by 7 bases, with 6 bases between the two germline ends. Germline lookup yields CDR1 MNHEY and CDR2 SMNVEV (reference sequence). The CDR3 is 11 residues long. CDR3 region: CASSHSNEQFF. The CDR3 DNA is TGTGCCAGCAGTCACTCGAATGAGCAGTTCTTC.